The present T cell receptor (beta chain) was sequenced within a study of post-analysis software for immune sequencing data. About this clonotype itself: Its antigen remains unknown.

Regarding the study as a whole: Compared with controls, patients had more of about 5 TRBV segments, including TRBV5-6, TRBV5-1 and TRBV20-1.

TCR beta libraries were prepared from cDNA with unique molecular identifiers. TCRdb processed the PCR reads anew with MiXCR; each CDR3 protein has one entry. The profile covers hundreds of thousands of distinct CDR3 sequences, with approximately 59% appearing a single time and 11% taken by the ten largest. Per germline, CDR1 SGHAT and CDR2 FQNNGV. CDR3 length: 17 residues. The ends lost 5 bases at V and 3 bases at J; junction bases unmatched: 7. Sequenced sample: blood. This TCR was sampled from a girl under 10 years old with multiple sclerosis. V gene TRBV11-2 combines with J gene TRBJ2-1; 13 bases are shared with TRBD2. The DNA of the CDR3 is TGTGCCAGCAGCGCAAGACTAGCGGGGGGAATCTACAATGAGCAGTTCTTC. It codes for CASSARLAGGIYNEQFF.